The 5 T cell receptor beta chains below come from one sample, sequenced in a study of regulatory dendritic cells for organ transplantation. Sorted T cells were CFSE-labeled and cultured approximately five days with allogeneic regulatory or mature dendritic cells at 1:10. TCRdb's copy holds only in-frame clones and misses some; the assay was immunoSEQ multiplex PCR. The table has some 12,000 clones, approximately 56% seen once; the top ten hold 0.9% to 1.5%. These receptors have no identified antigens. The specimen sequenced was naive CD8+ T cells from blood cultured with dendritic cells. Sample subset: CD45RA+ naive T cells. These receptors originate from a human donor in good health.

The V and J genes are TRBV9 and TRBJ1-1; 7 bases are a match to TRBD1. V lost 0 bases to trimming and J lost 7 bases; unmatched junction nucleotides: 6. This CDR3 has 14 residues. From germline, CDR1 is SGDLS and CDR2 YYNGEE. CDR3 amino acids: CASSVGDRPIEAFF. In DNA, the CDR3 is TGTGCCAGCAGCGTAGGGGACAGACCAATTGAAGCTTTCTTT.

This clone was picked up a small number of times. The CDR3 here is CASSFLMQNSPLHF. CDR3 DNA sequence: TGTGCCAGTAGTTTCCTTATGCAGAATTCACCCCTCCACTTT. The V call is TRBV19, the J call TRBJ1-6, with unresolved D. V lost 5 bases and J lost 7, with 12 bases in between. The germline V gene has CDR1 LNHDA and CDR2 SQIVND (reference sequence). This CDR3 spans 14 amino acids.

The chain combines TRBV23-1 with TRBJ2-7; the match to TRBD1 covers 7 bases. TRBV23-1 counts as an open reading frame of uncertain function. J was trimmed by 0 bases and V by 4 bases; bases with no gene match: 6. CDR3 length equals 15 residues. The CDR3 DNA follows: TGCGCCAGCAGTCGTTTAGGGGGCGCCTCCTACGAGCAGTACTTC. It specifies CASSRLGGASYEQYF.

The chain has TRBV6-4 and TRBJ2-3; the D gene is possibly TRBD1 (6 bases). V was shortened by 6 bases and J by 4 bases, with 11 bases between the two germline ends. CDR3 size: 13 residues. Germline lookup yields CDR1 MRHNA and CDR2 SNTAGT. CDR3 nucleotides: TGTGCCAGCAGGACTACAGGGTCAGATACGCAGTATTTT. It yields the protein CASRTTGSDTQYF.

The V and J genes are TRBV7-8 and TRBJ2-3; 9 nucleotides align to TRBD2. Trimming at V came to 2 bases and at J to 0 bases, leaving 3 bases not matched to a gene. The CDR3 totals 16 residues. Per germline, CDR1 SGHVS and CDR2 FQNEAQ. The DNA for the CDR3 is TGTGCCAGCAGCTTACTAGCGGGGCAAAGCACAGATACGCAGTATTTT. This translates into CASSLLAGQSTDTQYF.